These 15 T cell receptor beta chains share one sample of origin, sequenced in a study of blood T cell repertoires in COVID-19. Repertoires were generated with immunoSEQ multiplex PCR, while TCRdb's copy carries only in-frame clones and drops some. This sample carries some 320,000 clones, roughly 86% of them seen once, and the ten largest clones take 8.5% to 14%. Sequenced sample: peripheral blood. The receptors stem from a woman under 40 with COVID-19, enrolled during active disease.

This rearrangement joins TRBV20-1 to TRBJ1-2, with D unclear. V lost 3 bases, J lost 10 bases, and 9 bases lay in between. Germline assignment: CDR1 DFQATT and CDR2 SNEGSKA (reference sequence). The CDR3 extends over 10 amino acids. The CDR3 loop reads CSARYFDYTF. In nucleotides, the CDR3 is TGCAGTGCTAGGTACTTCGACTACACCTTC.

This clone has only one observation. The chain has TRBV19 and TRBJ1-3, with TRBD1 as a possible D gene (5 bases). CDR3 length: 14 amino acids. The germline gives CDR1 LNHDA, CDR2 SQIVND (reference sequence). Trimming removed 10 bases from V and 0 bases from J, with 13 bases in between. The CDR3 protein is CATWGWSSGNTIYF. CDR3 nucleotide sequence: TGTGCCACTTGGGGCTGGAGCTCTGGAAACACCATATATTTT.

V and J are TRBV4-2 and TRBJ2-5; D might be TRBD2 (5 bases). CDR3 length: 13 amino acids. Germline V gene data show CDR1 as LGHNA and CDR2 as YNFKEQ. The germline V and J ends were trimmed by 0 bases and 13 bases, with 15 bases remaining between them. In DNA form, the CDR3 reads TGTGCCAGCAGCCAAGAACGGTGGGCGACTACGTACTTC. This codes for CASSQERWATTYF.

This sequence joins TRBV7-8 and TRBJ2-5; TRBD2 might be the D (6 bases). CDR1 and CDR2 from the germline V gene are SGHVS and FQNEAQ. The CDR3 runs to 14 residues. V lost 5 bases to trimming and J lost 5 bases, with 15 bases between them. The CDR3 protein is CASSQPAGPETQYF. CDR3 nucleotides: TGTGCCAGCAGCCAACCTGCGGGGCCGGAGACCCAGTACTTC.

J is TRBJ1-1 and V is TRBV5-1; D remains ambiguous. CDR3 length equals 12 residues. The ends were cut back, 5 bases at V and 3 bases at J, with 8 bases in the middle. Germline loops: CDR1 SGHRS, CDR2 YFSETQ. For the CDR3, the DNA is TGCGCCAGCAGGAGAATTGACACTGAAGCTTTCTTT. Amino acid sequence: CASRRIDTEAFF.

This clone has more than one count but fewer than ten. In nucleotides, the CDR3 is TGCGCCAGCAGTCTGGGGGCCTCCCAAGAGACCCAGTACTTC. This sequence encodes CASSLGASQETQYF. V and J are TRBV10-2 and TRBJ2-5; tentatively, D is TRBD1 (6 bases). Germline lookup yields CDR1 WSHSY and CDR2 SAAADI. This CDR3 comprises 14 residues. The V gene lost 5 bases and the J gene lost 1 base, with 11 bases spanning the gap.

The gene calls are TRBV6-5 and TRBJ2-7; the D gene is possibly TRBD1 (6 bases). Germline CDR1 reads MNHEY; CDR2 reads SVGAGI. The ends were cut back, 7 bases at V and 2 bases at J, with 15 bases in the middle. There are 14 residues in the CDR3. The CDR3, as DNA: TGTGCCAGCAACGACTTCGGGACAACCTACGAGCAGTACTTC. Translated, it gives CASNDFGTTYEQYF.

This chain uses TRBV2 with TRBJ1-5, with 8 positions matching TRBD1. CDR1 and CDR2 (germline): SNHLY, FYNNEI. The CDR3 loop spans 14 amino acids. Trimming removed 6 bases from V and 7 bases from J; junction bases left unmatched: 8. CDR3 protein: CASSHGQGGQPQHF. CDR3 nucleotide sequence: TGTGCCAGCAGCCATGGACAGGGAGGGCAGCCCCAGCATTTT.

This clone was found once. This chain joins TRBV6-5 and TRBJ1-2, with a tentative D call TRBD1 (5 bases). Germline values: CDR1 MNHEY, CDR2 SVGAGI. The CDR3 is 15 amino acids. With 2 bases removed from V and 4 bases from J, the gap between germline ends came to 14 bases. Written as DNA, the CDR3 is TGTGCCAGCAGTTACGGGGGGAGGGATGTCTATGGCTACACCTTC. Translated, it gives CASSYGGRDVYGYTF.

This rearrangement joins TRBV28 to TRBJ2-6, with D possibly TRBD1 on 5 matching bases. Germline CDR1 MDHEN, CDR2 SYDVKM. CDR3 length equals 15 residues. V lost 2 bases and J 2 bases, leaving 7 bases between the germline ends. The CDR3 reads CASSLRGTGANVLTF. The CDR3 nucleotides are TGTGCCAGCAGTTTAAGGGGTACTGGGGCCAACGTCCTGACTTTC. Combining the CDR3 with reference TRBV28 and TRBJ2-6 gives the whole variable domain DVKVTQSSRYLVKRTGEKVFLECVQDMDHENMFWYRQDPGLGLRLIYFSYDVKMKEKGDIPEGYSVSREKKERFSLILESASTNQTSMYLCASSLRGTGANVLTFGAGSRLTVL.

This clone was counted a single time. The chain carries TRBV6-5 and TRBJ2-1; tentatively, D is TRBD2 (6 bases). The length of the CDR3 is 13 residues. V lost 5 bases, J lost 7 bases, and 12 bases lay in between. The germline CDR1 and CDR2 sequences are MNHEY and SVGAGI. CDR3: CASSRTAGNEQFF. Here the CDR3 DNA reads TGTGCCAGCAGTCGGACTGCGGGGAATGAGCAGTTCTTC.

The rearrangement links TRBV27 to TRBJ1-6; TRBD1 matches at 7 bases. Germline assignment: CDR1 MNHEY and CDR2 SMNVEV (reference sequence). The CDR3 covers 16 residues. Trimming took 5 bases from V and 5 from J; bases not matched to a gene: 9. The CDR3 region is CASSTRQGLNNSPLHF. For the CDR3, the DNA is TGTGCCAGCAGTACCCGACAGGGCCTAAATAATTCACCCCTCCACTTT.

The chain is built from TRBV7-6 and TRBJ2-1, with 11 bases that match TRBD2. Germline V lookup: CDR1 SGHVS, CDR2 FNYEAQ. This CDR3 contains 15 residues. The J segment lost 6 bases and the V segment lost 6 bases, leaving 7 bases of the junction unmatched. CDR3 sequence: CASSQLAGASNEQFF. CDR3 nucleotides: TGTGCCAGCAGTCAACTAGCGGGGGCATCCAATGAGCAGTTCTTC.

This rearrangement joins TRBV4-2 to TRBJ2-5; unclear D gene. Germline CDR1 reads LGHNA; CDR2 reads YNFKEQ. The CDR3 extends over 15 amino acids. Trimming removed 4 bases at V and 3 bases at J, with 15 bases between. The CDR3 is CASSPSGLGKETQYF. Written as DNA, the CDR3 is TGTGCCAGCAGCCCGAGTGGCCTAGGTAAAGAGACCCAGTACTTC.

In its sample, this clone was seen a few times. The chain is built from TRBV2 and TRBJ1-2; no clear D. Germline V CDR1 and CDR2: SNHLY, FYNNEI. The CDR3 has 14 residues. Trimming stripped 1 base from V and 4 bases from J, with 10 bases between. Here the CDR3 reads CASSEGLSVYGYTF. The DNA of the CDR3 is TGTGCCAGCAGTGAAGGGCTGAGCGTCTATGGCTACACCTTC.